This T cell receptor beta chain was obtained from a study of T-cell memory formation after mild COVID-19. Details on this clonotype: Its target is unknown.

Whole-study results and caveats: Among CD4+ contracting clones, most were CM and EM, and CD8+ ones EMRA. Pre-infection memory carried some responding clones, suggesting that cross-reactive memory joined.

Using its own MiXCR run on the 5' RACE reads, TCRdb lists one record per CDR3 protein. Of 250,000 to 300,000 distinct CDR3 sequences in the sample, 15% to 20% were seen once. Sequences were obtained from PBMCs or a T cell subset sorted from them (not recorded which). The sequence was obtained from a man aged 18 to 30 who had mild COVID-19 (a few samples of this study predate the infection). Cell type and time point are not known.

CDR3 sequence (DNA): TGCGCCAGCAGCCAAGTAAATCTCGTAGCGGGGGGGCCAGAGACCCAGTACTTC. It translates to CASSQVNLVAGGPETQYF. The chain joins TRBV4-1 to TRBJ2-5; 11 nucleotides match TRBD2. Per germline, CDR1 MGHRA and CDR2 YSYEKL. CDR3 length: 18 residues. V lost 1 base, J lost 4 bases, and 11 bases stayed unmatched.